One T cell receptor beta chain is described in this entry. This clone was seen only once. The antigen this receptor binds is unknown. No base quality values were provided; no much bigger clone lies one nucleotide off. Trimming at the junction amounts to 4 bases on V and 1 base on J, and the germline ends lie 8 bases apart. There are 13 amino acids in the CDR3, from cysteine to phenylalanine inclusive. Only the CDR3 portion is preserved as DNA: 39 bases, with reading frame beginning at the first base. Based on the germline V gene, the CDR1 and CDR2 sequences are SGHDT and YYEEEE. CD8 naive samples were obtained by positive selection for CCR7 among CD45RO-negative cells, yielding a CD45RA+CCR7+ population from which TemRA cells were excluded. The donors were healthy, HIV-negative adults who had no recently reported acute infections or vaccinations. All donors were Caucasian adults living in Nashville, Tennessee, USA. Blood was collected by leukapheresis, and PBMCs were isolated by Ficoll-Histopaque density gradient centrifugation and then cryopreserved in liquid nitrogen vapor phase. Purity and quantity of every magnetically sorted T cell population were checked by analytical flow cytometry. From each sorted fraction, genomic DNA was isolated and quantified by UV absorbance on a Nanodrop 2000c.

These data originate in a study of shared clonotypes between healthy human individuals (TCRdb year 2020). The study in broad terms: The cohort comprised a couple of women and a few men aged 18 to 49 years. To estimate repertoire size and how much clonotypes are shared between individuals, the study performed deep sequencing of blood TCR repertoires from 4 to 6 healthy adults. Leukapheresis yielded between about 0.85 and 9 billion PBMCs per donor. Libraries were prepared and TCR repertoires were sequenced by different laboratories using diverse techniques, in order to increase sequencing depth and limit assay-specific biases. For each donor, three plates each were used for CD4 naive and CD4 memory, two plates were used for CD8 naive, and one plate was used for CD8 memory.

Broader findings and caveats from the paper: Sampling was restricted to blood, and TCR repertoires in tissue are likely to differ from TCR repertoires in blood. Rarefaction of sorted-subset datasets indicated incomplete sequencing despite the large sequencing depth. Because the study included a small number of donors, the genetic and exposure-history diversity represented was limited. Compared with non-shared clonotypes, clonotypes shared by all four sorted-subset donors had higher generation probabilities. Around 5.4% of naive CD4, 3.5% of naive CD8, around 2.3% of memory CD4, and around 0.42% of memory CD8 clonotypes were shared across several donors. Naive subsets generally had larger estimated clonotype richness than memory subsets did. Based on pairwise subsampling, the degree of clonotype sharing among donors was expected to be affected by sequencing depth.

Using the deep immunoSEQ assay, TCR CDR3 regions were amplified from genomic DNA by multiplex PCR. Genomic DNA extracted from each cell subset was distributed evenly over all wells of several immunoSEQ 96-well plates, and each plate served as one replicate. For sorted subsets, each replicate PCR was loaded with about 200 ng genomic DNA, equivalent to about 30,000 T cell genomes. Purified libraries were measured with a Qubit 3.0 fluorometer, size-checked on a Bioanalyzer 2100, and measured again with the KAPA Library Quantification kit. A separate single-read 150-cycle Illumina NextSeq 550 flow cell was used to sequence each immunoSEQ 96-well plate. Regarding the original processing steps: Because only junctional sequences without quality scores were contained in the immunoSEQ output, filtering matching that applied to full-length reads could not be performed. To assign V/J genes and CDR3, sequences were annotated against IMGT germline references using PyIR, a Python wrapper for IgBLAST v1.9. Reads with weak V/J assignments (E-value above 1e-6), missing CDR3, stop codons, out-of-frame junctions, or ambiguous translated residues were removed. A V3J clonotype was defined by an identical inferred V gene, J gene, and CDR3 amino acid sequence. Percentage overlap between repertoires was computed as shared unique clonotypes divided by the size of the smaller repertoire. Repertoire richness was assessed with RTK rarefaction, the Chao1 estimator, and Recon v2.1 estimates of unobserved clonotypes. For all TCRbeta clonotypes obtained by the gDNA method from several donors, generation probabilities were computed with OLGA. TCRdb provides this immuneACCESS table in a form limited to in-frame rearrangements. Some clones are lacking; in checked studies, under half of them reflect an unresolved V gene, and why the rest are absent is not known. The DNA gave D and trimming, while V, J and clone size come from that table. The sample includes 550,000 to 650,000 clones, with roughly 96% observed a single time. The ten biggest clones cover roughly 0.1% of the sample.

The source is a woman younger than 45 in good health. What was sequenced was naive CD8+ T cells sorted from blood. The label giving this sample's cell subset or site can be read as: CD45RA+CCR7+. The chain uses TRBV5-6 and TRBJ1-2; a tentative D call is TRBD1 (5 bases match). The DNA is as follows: TGTGCCAGCAGCATTAGGGGTAACTATGGCTACACCTTC. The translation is CASSIRGNYGYTF.